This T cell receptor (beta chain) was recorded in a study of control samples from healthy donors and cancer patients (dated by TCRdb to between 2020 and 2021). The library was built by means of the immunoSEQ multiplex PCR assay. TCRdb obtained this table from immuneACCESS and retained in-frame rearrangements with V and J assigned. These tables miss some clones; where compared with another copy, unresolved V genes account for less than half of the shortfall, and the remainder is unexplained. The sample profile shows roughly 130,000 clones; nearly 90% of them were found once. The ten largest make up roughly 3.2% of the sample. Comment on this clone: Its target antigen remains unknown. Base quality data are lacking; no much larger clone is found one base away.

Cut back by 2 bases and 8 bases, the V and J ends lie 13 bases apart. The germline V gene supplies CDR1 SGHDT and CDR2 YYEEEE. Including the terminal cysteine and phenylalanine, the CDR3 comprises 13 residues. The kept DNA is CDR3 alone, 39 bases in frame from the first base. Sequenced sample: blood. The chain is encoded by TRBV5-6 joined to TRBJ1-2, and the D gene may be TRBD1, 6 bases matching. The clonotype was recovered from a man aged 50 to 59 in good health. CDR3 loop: CASSFGDIVGYTF. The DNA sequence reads TGTGCCAGCAGCTTTGGGGACATAGTAGGCTACACCTTC.